A single sample is the source of the 18 T cell receptor beta chains below, sequenced in a study of siplizumab effects on memory and regulatory T cells. The protocol was immunoSEQ multiplex PCR, while the TCRdb copy is restricted to in-frame clones and leaves out a portion. This sample carries about 120,000 clones, roughly 93% of them seen once, and the ten largest clones take over 0.15%. Sequencing was done on a sample of non-Treg CD4+ T cells sorted from blood. All receptors come from a human donor in good health.

CDR3 sequence: CASRKGTSGAYNEQFF. Written as DNA, the CDR3 is TGTGCCAGCAGAAAGGGGACTAGCGGGGCCTACAATGAGCAGTTCTTC. V is TRBV5-4 and J is TRBJ2-1; 13 bases match TRBD2. The CDR3 extends over 16 amino acids. Germline values: CDR1 SGHNT, CDR2 YYREEE (reference sequence). The ends lost 5 bases at V and 2 bases at J; junction bases unmatched: 4. Variable domain in full (rest from reference TRBV5-4 and TRBJ2-1): ETGVTQSPTHLIKTRGQQVTLRCSSQSGHNTVSWYQQALGQGPQFIFQYYREEENGRGNFPPRFSGLQFPNYSSELNVNALELDDSALYLCASRKGTSGAYNEQFFGPGTRLTVL.

This chain connects TRBV29-1 to TRBJ1-1; D gene uncertain. Germline V gene lookup returns CDR1 SQVTM and CDR2 ANQGSEA. Trimming cost V 4 bases and J 1 base, with 4 bases left between them. The CDR3 totals 11 residues. CDR3 region: CSVVRNTEAFF. CDR3 nucleotides: TGCAGCGTTGTCAGGAACACTGAAGCTTTCTTT.

The chain is built from TRBV2 and TRBJ1-4; D not certain. Trimming stripped 7 bases from V and 8 bases from J, with 20 bases between. The CDR3 has 15 residues. Germline V lookup: CDR1 SNHLY, CDR2 FYNNEI. The CDR3 bases are TGTGCCAGCATTATGGACCGCTTCATGGGGGAAAAACTGTTTTTT. Its protein product is CASIMDRFMGEKLFF.

There are a few counts of this clone. This sequence joins TRBV9 and TRBJ1-1, with D uncertain. The germline gives CDR1 SGDLS, CDR2 YYNGEE. This CDR3 region has 13 residues. V gave up 4 bases and J gave up 1 base, with 8 bases separating them. CDR3 amino acids: CASSNRENTEAFF. As DNA, the CDR3 is TGTGCCAGCAGCAACCGGGAGAACACTGAAGCTTTCTTT.

This clone was seen a handful of times. The chain joins TRBV7-9 to TRBJ1-1; possible D gene TRBD1, 6 bases. CDR1 SEHNR and CDR2 FQNEAQ come from the germline V gene (reference sequence). The CDR3 loop spans 15 amino acids. V lost 2 bases to trimming and J lost 3 bases, with 13 bases between them. The CDR3 spells CASSLMSGVDTEAFF. CDR3 sequence (DNA): TGTGCCAGCAGCTTAATGTCAGGGGTTGACACTGAAGCTTTCTTT. Supplemented by reference TRBV7-9 and TRBJ1-1, the full variable domain reads DTGVSQNPRHKITKRGQNVTFRCDPISEHNRLYWYRQTLGQGPEFLTYFQNEAQLEKSRLLSDRFSAERPKGSFSTLEIQRTEQGDSAMYLCASSLMSGVDTEAFFGQGTRLTVV.

The CDR3 sequence is CASSPGSPRYGYTF. CDR3 DNA: TGTGCCAGCAGCCCGGGGAGTCCCCGGTATGGCTACACCTTC. This sequence joins TRBV5-4 and TRBJ1-2; D is ambiguous. The CDR3 covers 14 residues. Trimming shortened V by 4 bases and J by 5 bases, and 15 bases separated the two germline ends. Germline V gene data show CDR1 as SGHNT and CDR2 as YYREEE (reference sequence).

CDR3 region: CASSWSQAVAQYF. The CDR3 region has the DNA TGTGCCAGTAGTTGGTCCCAGGCGGTCGCCCAGTACTTC. The chain couples TRBV19 to TRBJ2-5; D unclear. Deletions cut 5 bases from V and 9 bases from J, with 16 bases between. The CDR3 length is 13 residues. Germline CDR1 and CDR2: LNHDA and SQIVND (reference sequence).

The gene calls are TRBV5-5 and TRBJ2-7; D is uncertain. Trimming took 0 bases from V and 0 from J, leaving 4 bases between them. CDR3 length: 13 amino acids. Germline CDR1 and CDR2: SGHKS and YYEKEE (reference sequence). CDR3 protein: CASSLESSYEQYF. DNA of the CDR3: TGTGCCAGCAGCTTGGAGAGCTCCTACGAGCAGTACTTC. The entire variable domain, with the rest obtained from reference TRBV5-5 and TRBJ2-7, is as follows: DAGVTQSPTHLIKTRGQQVTLRCSPISGHKSVSWYQQVLGQGPQFIFQYYEKEERGRGNFPDRFSARQFPNYSSELNVNALLLGDSALYLCASSLESSYEQYFGPGTRLTVT.

This rearrangement joins TRBV28 to TRBJ1-1; D gene uncertain. The CDR3 totals 12 residues. The V and J ends lost 6 bases and 4 bases respectively, with 9 bases between them. The germline CDR1 and CDR2 sequences are MDHEN and SYDVKM. The CDR3 spells CASSRRFTEAFF. The CDR3 DNA sequence: TGTGCCAGCAGCCGACGGTTCACTGAAGCTTTCTTT.

The genes are TRBV4-1 and TRBJ1-2; no clear D. The V gene's germline CDR1 is MGHRA and CDR2 YSYEKL. The CDR3 totals 15 residues. The V end was cut by 3 bases, the J end by 1 base, with 12 bases between. The CDR3 DNA follows: TGCGCCAGCAGCCAGACCCACGGGAATAACTATGGCTACACCTTC. Its protein is CASSQTHGNNYGYTF.

The chain combines TRBV4-1 with TRBJ2-5, with D hard to call. The V gene's germline CDR1 is MGHRA and CDR2 YSYEKL. The CDR3 covers 16 residues. Trimming stripped 4 bases from V and 4 bases from J, with 19 bases between. The CDR3 bases are TGCGCCAGCAGCCCAGGAGTAGGGAAAATGCGAGAGACCCAGTACTTC. Amino acids: CASSPGVGKMRETQYF.

The V and J genes are TRBV11-2 and TRBJ2-7, with 9 bases aligning to TRBD2. The CDR3 covers 17 residues. The germline V gene encodes CDR1 SGHAT and CDR2 FQNNGV. V gave up 5 bases and J gave up 0 bases; unmatched junction bases: 11. The CDR3 DNA follows: TGTGCCAGCAGCCCCTGGGTAGGTAGCGGGGGCTCCTACGAGCAGTACTTC. This encodes CASSPWVGSGGSYEQYF.

This rearrangement joins TRBV18 to TRBJ2-3; D gene unclear. CDR3 size: 14 residues. With 3 bases removed from V and 1 base from J, the gap between germline ends came to 8 bases. The germline gives CDR1 KGHSH, CDR2 LQKENI. Here the CDR3 reads CASSPTRGTDTQYF. CDR3 DNA: TGTGCCAGCTCACCGACCCGGGGCACAGATACGCAGTATTTT.

This sequence joins TRBV19 and TRBJ2-7; TRBD1 or TRBD2 may be the D gene (6 bases each). The CDR3 length is 12 residues. CDR1 and CDR2 from the germline V gene are LNHDA and SQIVND (reference sequence). V was pared by 10 bases and J by 6 bases, with 16 bases between. CDR3 in DNA: TGTGCCACCACCCGAGGAGGGGGCGAGCAGTACTTC. Its translation: CATTRGGGEQYF.

This clone was picked up one time. The chain carries TRBV6-1 and TRBJ2-3, with D uncertain. Between the trimmed V and J ends, which lost 1 base and 2 bases, there was a span of 16 bases. This CDR3 contains 17 residues. Germline V gene sequence: CDR1 MNHNS, CDR2 SASEGT. The CDR3 region is CASSEGSAYGSTDTQYF. DNA of the CDR3: TGTGCCAGCAGTGAAGGGTCAGCTTACGGCTCCACAGATACGCAGTATTTT.

The chain links TRBV20-1 to TRBJ2-3; a possible D gene is TRBD2 (6 bases). With 4 bases removed from V and 11 bases from J, the gap between germline ends came to 13 bases. The CDR3 is 11 amino acids. Germline CDR1 reads DFQATT; CDR2 reads SNEGSKA (reference sequence). The CDR3 coding sequence is TGCAGTGCTACGTTCGGGACTGGGCAGTATTTT. Protein sequence: CSATFGTGQYF.

The V and J genes are TRBV5-1 and TRBJ2-1; 8 positions agree with TRBD2. This CDR3 has 15 amino acids. Germline CDR1 reads SGHRS; CDR2 reads YFSETQ. V lost 4 bases, J lost 4 bases, and 7 bases stayed unmatched. This chain's CDR3 is CASSNGGAGYNEQFF. The CDR3 bases are TGCGCCAGCAGCAACGGGGGGGCCGGTTACAATGAGCAGTTCTTC.

The chain uses TRBV19 and TRBJ2-1, with D possibly called TRBD1 or TRBD2 (5 bases each). The V gene's germline CDR1 is LNHDA and CDR2 SQIVND (reference sequence). The germline V and J ends were trimmed by 5 bases and 7 bases, with 18 bases remaining between them. CDR3 length equals 15 residues. The CDR3 DNA is TGTGCCAGTAGTGATTTCGGGGCCCAGACAAATGAGCAGTTCTTC. Translating it yields CASSDFGAQTNEQFF.